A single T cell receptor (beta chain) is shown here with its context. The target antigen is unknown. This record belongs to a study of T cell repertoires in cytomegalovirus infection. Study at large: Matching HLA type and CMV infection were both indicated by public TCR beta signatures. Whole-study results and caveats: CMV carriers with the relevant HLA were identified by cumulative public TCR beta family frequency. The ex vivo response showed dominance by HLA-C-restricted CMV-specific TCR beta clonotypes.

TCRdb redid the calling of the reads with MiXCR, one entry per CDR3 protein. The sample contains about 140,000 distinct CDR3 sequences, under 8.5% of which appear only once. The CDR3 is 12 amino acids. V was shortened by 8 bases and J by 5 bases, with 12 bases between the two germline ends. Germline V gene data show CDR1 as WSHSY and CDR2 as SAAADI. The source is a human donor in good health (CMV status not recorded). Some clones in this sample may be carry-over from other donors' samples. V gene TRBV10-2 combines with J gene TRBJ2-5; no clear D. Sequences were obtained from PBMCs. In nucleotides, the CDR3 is TGCGCCAGCGGACCCATTGAGGAGACCCAGTACTTC. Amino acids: CASGPIEETQYF.